This paragraph covers one T cell receptor (beta chain) sequence. This entry comes from a study of blood T cell repertoires in COVID-19. Study information: Both acute and convalescent COVID-19 samples were obtained from the United States, Italy and Spain. T cells, B-cell-depleted T cells, or PBMCs supplied cDNA or gDNA.

Study processing details: Amplifying reference gene primers gave estimates of nucleated cell counts. This table comes from immunoSEQ multiplex PCR, and its TCRdb copy is limited to in-frame clones, with some not included. Clone size and V and J calls were adopted from that table, with D and trimming inferred from the DNA. The sample includes about 150,000 clones, around 82% of them seen just once. The specimen sequenced was peripheral blood. This receptor was obtained from a woman aged 70-85 years who had recovered from COVID-19.

As DNA, the CDR3 is TGTGCCAGCTCAACACAGACTAGCGGGGGTGCAGATACGCAGTATTTT. Translated: CASSTQTSGGADTQYF. V is TRBV18 and J is TRBJ2-3; 12 bases match TRBD2. CDR1 is KGHSH and CDR2 is LQKENI in the germline V gene. This CDR3 comprises 16 residues. Trimming at V came to 5 bases and at J to 4 bases, leaving 7 bases not matched to a gene. Variable domain in full (rest from reference TRBV18 and TRBJ2-3): NAGVMQNPRHLVRRRGQEARLRCSPMKGHSHVYWYRQLPEEGLKFMVYLQKENIIDESGMPKERFSAEFPKEGPSILRIQQVVRGDSAAYFCASSTQTSGGADTQYFGPGTRLTVL.